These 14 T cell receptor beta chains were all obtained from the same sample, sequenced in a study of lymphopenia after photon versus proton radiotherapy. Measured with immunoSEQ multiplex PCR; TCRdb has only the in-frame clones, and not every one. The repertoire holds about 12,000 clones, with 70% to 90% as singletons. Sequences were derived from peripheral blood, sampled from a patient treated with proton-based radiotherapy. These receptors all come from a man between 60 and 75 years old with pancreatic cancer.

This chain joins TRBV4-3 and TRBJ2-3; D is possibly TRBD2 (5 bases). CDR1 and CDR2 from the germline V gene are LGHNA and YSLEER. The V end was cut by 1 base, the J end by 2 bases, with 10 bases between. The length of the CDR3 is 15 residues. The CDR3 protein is CASSQASGITDTQYF. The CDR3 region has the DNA TGCGCCAGCAGCCAAGCCTCGGGGATCACAGATACGCAGTATTTT.

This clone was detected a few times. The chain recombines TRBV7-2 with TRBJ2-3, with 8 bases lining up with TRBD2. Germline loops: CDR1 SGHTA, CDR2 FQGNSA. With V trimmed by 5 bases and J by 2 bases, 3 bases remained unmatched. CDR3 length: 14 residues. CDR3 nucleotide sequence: TGTGCCAGCAGCCGTAGCGGGAACACAGATACGCAGTATTTT. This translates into CASSRSGNTDTQYF.

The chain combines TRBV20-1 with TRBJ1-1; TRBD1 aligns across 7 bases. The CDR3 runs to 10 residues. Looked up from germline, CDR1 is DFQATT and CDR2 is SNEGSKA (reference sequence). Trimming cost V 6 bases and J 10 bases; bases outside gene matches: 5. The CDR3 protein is CSAPRQGAFF. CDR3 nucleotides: TGCAGTGCCCCTCGACAGGGAGCTTTCTTT.

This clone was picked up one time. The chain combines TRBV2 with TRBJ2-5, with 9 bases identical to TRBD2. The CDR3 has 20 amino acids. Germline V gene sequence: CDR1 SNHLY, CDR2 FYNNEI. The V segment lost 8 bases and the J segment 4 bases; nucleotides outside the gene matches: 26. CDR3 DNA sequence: TGTGCCAGCCTGAAAGCCGGCTGGAAGCTAGCGGGACCGACGAGAGAGACCCAGTACTTC. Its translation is CASLKAGWKLAGPTRETQYF.

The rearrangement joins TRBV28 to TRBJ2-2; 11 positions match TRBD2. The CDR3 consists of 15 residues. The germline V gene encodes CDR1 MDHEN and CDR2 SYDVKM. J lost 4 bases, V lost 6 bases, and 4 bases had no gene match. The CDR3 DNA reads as TGTGCCAGCAGGGTAGCGGGAGGGGGCACCGGGGAGCTGTTTTTT. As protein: CASRVAGGGTGELFF. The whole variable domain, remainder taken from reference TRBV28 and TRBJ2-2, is DVKVTQSSRYLVKRTGEKVFLECVQDMDHENMFWYRQDPGLGLRLIYFSYDVKMKEKGDIPEGYSVSREKKERFSLILESASTNQTSMYLCASRVAGGGTGELFFGEGSRLTVL.

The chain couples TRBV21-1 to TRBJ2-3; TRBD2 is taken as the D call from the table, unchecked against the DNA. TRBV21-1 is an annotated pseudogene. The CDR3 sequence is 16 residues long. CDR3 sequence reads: CASSKGGGGLTDTQYF. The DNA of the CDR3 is TGTGCCAGCAGCAAAGGGGGAGGGGGGCTCACTGATACGCAGTATTTT.

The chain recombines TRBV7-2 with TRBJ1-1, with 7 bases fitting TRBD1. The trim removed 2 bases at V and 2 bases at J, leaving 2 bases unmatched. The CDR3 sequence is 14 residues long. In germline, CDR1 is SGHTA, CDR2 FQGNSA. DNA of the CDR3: TGTGCCAGCAGCTTACGGACAGGAAACACTGAAGCTTTCTTT. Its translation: CASSLRTGNTEAFF.

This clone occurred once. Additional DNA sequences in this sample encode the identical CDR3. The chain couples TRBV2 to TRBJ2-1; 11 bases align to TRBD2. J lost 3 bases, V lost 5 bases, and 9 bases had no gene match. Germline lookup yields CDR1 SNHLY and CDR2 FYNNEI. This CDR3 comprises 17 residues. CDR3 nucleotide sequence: TGTGCCAGCAGTTATTCCCCACTAGCGGGAGTCTACAATGAGCAGTTCTTC. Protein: CASSYSPLAGVYNEQFF.

The CDR3 DNA is TGTGCCAGCAGCGGACAGAACACCGGGGAGCTGTTTTTT. Residues: CASSGQNTGELFF. The chain is built from TRBV7-3 and TRBJ2-2, with D maybe TRBD1 (5 bases). The germline V gene encodes CDR1 SGHTA and CDR2 FQGTGA. Trimming cost V 5 bases and J 1 base, with 5 bases left between them. CDR3 length equals 13 residues.

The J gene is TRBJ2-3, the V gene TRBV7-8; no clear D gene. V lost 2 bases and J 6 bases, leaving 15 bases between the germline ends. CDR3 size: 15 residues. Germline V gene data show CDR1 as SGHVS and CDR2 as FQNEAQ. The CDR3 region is CASSLFGNFMDTQYF. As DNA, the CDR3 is TGTGCCAGCAGCTTATTCGGTAACTTCATGGATACGCAGTATTTT.

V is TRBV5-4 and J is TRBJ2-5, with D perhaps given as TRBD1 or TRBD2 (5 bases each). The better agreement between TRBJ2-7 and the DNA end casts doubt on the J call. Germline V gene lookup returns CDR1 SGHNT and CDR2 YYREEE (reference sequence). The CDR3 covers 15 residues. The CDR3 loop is CASSFKGRTSYEQYF. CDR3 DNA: TGTGCCAGCAGCTTTAAGGGACGGACGTCCTACGAGCAGTACTTC.

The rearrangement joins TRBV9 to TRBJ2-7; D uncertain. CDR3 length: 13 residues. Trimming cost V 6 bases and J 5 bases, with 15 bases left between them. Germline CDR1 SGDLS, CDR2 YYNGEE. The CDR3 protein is CASNKYQDDEQYF. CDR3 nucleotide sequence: TGTGCCAGCAACAAATATCAGGACGACGAGCAGTACTTC.

Here the CDR3 DNA reads TGTGCCAGCAGCCACGGGACACCGAAGATCTCTGGAAACACCATATATTTT. This sequence encodes CASSHGTPKISGNTIYF. The chain is built from TRBV7-2 and TRBJ1-3; D might be TRBD1 (6 bases). This CDR3 is built from 17 residues. V lost 5 bases and J lost 0, with 17 bases in between. The V gene's germline CDR1 is SGHTA and CDR2 FQGNSA.

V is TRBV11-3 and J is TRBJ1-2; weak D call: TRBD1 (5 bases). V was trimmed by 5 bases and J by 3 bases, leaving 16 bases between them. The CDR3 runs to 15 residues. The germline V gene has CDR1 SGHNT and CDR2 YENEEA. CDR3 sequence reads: CASSTLRGRHYGYTF. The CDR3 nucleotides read TGTGCCAGCAGCACCCTACGGGGACGGCACTATGGCTACACCTTC.